One and the same sample provided the 28 T cell receptor beta chains below, sequenced in a study of T cell responses to AZD1222 COVID-19 vaccine. Clones were read by immunoSEQ multiplex PCR, and TCRdb kept only the in-frame ones, dropping some. The sample carries about 150,000 clones, about 89% recorded once. The specimen was peripheral blood, collected 28 days after the second AZD1222 dose. The receptor set was obtained from an adult who received the AZD1222 COVID-19 vaccine.

This clone turned up a few times. The chain couples TRBV5-8 to TRBJ2-1; TRBD2 agrees at 13 bases. The junction had 14 bases not matched to a gene; V was cut back by 4 bases and J by 4 bases. The CDR3 extends over 19 amino acids. Germline CDR1 reads SGHTS; CDR2 reads YDEGEE. The CDR3 bases are TGTGCCAGCAGCCTCAAAGGACTAGCGGGAGAGTCGGGGTACAATGAGCAGTTCTTC. Translated, it gives CASSLKGLAGESGYNEQFF.

The chain joins TRBV4-1 to TRBJ2-2, with D unclear. V shed 4 bases and J shed 5 bases, with 14 bases lying between them. The CDR3 is 15 residues long. Germline CDR1 is MGHRA and CDR2 is YSYEKL. CDR3 residues: CASSPGRGGTGELFF. For the CDR3, the DNA is TGCGCCAGCAGCCCCGGGCGAGGTGGGACCGGGGAGCTGTTTTTT.

The chain combines TRBV6-2 or TRBV6-3 with TRBJ1-1; TRBD1 is a possible D gene (5 bases). Trimming took off 5 bases at V and 2 bases at J, with 18 bases between the two ends. The germline CDR1 and CDR2 sequences are MNHEY and SVGEGT. The CDR3 spans 16 residues. This CDR3 reads CASSDPGLPRNTEAFF. CDR3 DNA sequence: TGTGCCAGCAGTGACCCGGGACTCCCACGTAACACTGAAGCTTTCTTT.

This sequence joins TRBV6-1 and TRBJ2-4; a weak D match, TRBD1 (5 bases). This CDR3 spans 16 amino acids. The V gene's germline CDR1 is MNHNS and CDR2 SASEGT. V lost 1 base and J 3 bases, leaving 13 bases between the germline ends. This CDR3 is CASSEEPIGVKNIQYF. The CDR3 bases are TGTGCCAGCAGTGAAGAGCCCATAGGGGTCAAAAACATTCAGTACTTC.

The chain is built from TRBV24-1 and TRBJ1-5; 8 nucleotides align to TRBD1. Germline V gives CDR1 KGHDR, CDR2 SFDVKD. CDR3 length equals 21 residues. The junction had 23 bases not matched to a gene; V was cut back by 1 base and J by 7 bases. The chain's CDR3 is CATSDFSFHCSGGWGKQPQHF. The DNA for the CDR3 is TGTGCCACCAGTGATTTTTCTTTCCATTGCTCAGGGGGCTGGGGGAAACAGCCCCAGCATTTT.

V usage is TRBV7-9 and J usage is TRBJ1-2; D not resolved. The CDR3 runs 12 residues. Trimming removed 5 bases from V and 2 bases from J, with 6 bases in between. The V gene's germline CDR1 is SEHNR and CDR2 FQNEAQ (reference sequence). The CDR3 coding sequence is TGTGCCAGCAGCGCAACCAACTATGGCTACACCTTC. Protein sequence: CASSATNYGYTF.

This chain uses TRBV5-6 with TRBJ2-3, with no clear D. There are 17 residues in the CDR3. Germline V gene lookup returns CDR1 SGHDT and CDR2 YYEEEE. V dropped 0 bases and J dropped 0 bases, with 14 bases sitting between them. The CDR3 spells CASSLGSRLISTDTQYF. The CDR3 nucleotides are TGTGCCAGCAGCTTGGGCAGTCGATTAATTAGCACAGATACGCAGTATTTT.

Points on this clone: The junction departs from the called germline gene at one end, perhaps through a read error. The chain combines TRBV7-8 with TRBJ1-1, with TRBD1 identical over 9 bases. Germline CDR1 reads SGHVS; CDR2 reads FQNEAQ. This CDR3 contains 15 residues. The CDR3 DNA reads as TGTGCCAGCAGCGTAGCGGGACAGGGGAACACTGAAGCTTTCTTT. This encodes CASSVAGQGNTEAFF.

V is TRBV20-1 and J is TRBJ2-1; no clear D. Germline V gene sequence: CDR1 DFQATT, CDR2 SNEGSKA (reference sequence). This CDR3 region has 10 residues. V lost 3 bases, J lost 8 bases, and 5 bases lay in between. The CDR3 sequence is CSASSHEQFF. The CDR3 coding sequence is TGCAGTGCTAGCTCCCATGAGCAGTTCTTC.

The chain employs TRBV6-5 and TRBJ1-1; D is unresolved. This CDR3 contains 11 residues. V lost 6 bases and J 3 bases, leaving 5 bases between the germline ends. Per the germline V gene, CDR1 is MNHEY and CDR2 is SVGAGI. CDR3 in amino acids: CASRKDTEAFF. As DNA, the CDR3 is TGTGCCAGCAGAAAGGACACTGAAGCTTTCTTT.

The chain links TRBV4-2 to TRBJ2-3; TRBD2 agrees at 9 bases. This CDR3 has 19 residues. V shed 0 bases, J shed 4 bases, and the junction held 14 bases outside the gene matches. The germline V gene has CDR1 LGHNA and CDR2 YNFKEQ. CDR3 residues: CASSQDLGGRGDGADTQYF. CDR3 DNA: TGTGCCAGCAGCCAAGATTTAGGCGGGAGGGGGGACGGGGCAGATACGCAGTATTTT.

The V call is TRBV4-1, the J call TRBJ1-1; TRBD1 is a possible D gene (6 bases). Trimming stripped 1 base from V and 1 base from J, with 10 bases between. CDR1 and CDR2 (germline): MGHRA, YSYEKL. This CDR3 is built from 15 residues. CDR3 nucleotides: TGCGCCAGCAGCCAAGGGAGGGGACAGAACACTGAAGCTTTCTTT. Its protein product is CASSQGRGQNTEAFF.

The V call is TRBV25-1, the J call TRBJ1-6, with 7 bases aligning to TRBD1. The CDR3 extends over 14 amino acids. CDR1 is MGHDK, CDR2 SYGVNS, per germline. Trimming removed 5 bases from V and 7 bases from J; junction bases left unmatched: 5. In nucleotides, the CDR3 is TGTGCCAGCAGTATACAGGGGAACAATTCACCCCTCCACTTT. Translation gives CASSIQGNNSPLHF.

The chain's CDR3 is CASSSSGTGLNEQFF. The CDR3 DNA is TGTGCCAGCAGCTCCAGTGGGACAGGGCTCAATGAGCAGTTCTTC. This chain uses TRBV28 with TRBJ2-1; 9 nucleotides match TRBD1. Looked up from germline, CDR1 is MDHEN and CDR2 is SYDVKM. The CDR3 has 15 residues. V was clipped by 6 bases and J by 6 bases; unmatched bases: 9.

The rearrangement links TRBV29-1 to TRBJ1-1; D perhaps matches TRBD1 (5 bases). Germline lookup yields CDR1 SQVTM and CDR2 ANQGSEA. The CDR3 has 11 amino acids. The V end was cut by 1 base, the J end by 8 bases, with 8 bases between. CDR3 protein: CSVEGGAEAFF. The DNA for the CDR3 is TGCAGCGTTGAAGGCGGGGCAGAAGCTTTCTTT. Full variable domain (rest looked up from reference TRBV29-1 and TRBJ1-1): SAVISQKPSRDICQRGTSLTIQCQVDSQVTMMFWYRQQPGQSLTLIATANQGSEATYESGFVIDKFPISRPNLTFSTLTVSNMSPEDSSIYLCSVEGGAEAFFGQGTRLTVV.

The genes are TRBV5-1 and TRBJ1-3; D is uncertain. This CDR3 contains 15 residues. Trimming cost V 3 bases and J 0 bases, with 10 bases left between them. Per germline, CDR1 SGHRS and CDR2 YFSETQ. CDR3 bases: TGCGCCAGCAGCTCCTACTCAGGCTCTGGAAACACCATATATTTT. Translating it yields CASSSYSGSGNTIYF.

This clone was seen just once. The chain couples TRBV12-5 to TRBJ2-1; D not certain. Germline V CDR1 and CDR2: LGHNT, FRNRAP. V lost 2 bases and J 9 bases, leaving 11 bases between the germline ends. The length of the CDR3 is 13 residues. The CDR3 nucleotides are TGTGCTAGTGGTTTGCTCGGAGTTAGTGAGCAGTTCTTC. This gives the protein CASGLLGVSEQFF.

The chain has TRBV23-1 and TRBJ2-1; 10 bases align to TRBD1. TRBV23-1 is assigned to the ORF class and has an uncertain function. The junction had 3 bases not matched to a gene; V was cut back by 0 bases and J by 4 bases. This CDR3 has 16 amino acids. The CDR3 loop reads CASSQSDRGAYNEQFF. CDR3 DNA: TGCGCCAGCAGTCAATCGGACAGGGGGGCATACAATGAGCAGTTCTTC.

This chain joins TRBV27 and TRBJ2-7; tentative D call: TRBD1 (5 bases). The CDR3 is made up of 14 amino acids. Germline V lookup: CDR1 MNHEY, CDR2 SMNVEV (reference sequence). With 5 bases removed from V and 1 base from J, the gap between germline ends came to 12 bases. The CDR3 region is CASSGQGPSYEQYF. CDR3 DNA sequence: TGTGCCAGCAGTGGTCAGGGCCCGTCCTACGAGCAGTACTTC.

The V call is TRBV5-1, the J call TRBJ1-2; TRBD1 aligns across 7 bases. The germline gives CDR1 SGHRS, CDR2 YFSETQ. The CDR3 contains 13 residues. V gave up 0 bases and J gave up 8 bases; unmatched junction bases: 4. CDR3 region: CASSLGGGDGYTF. Here the CDR3 DNA reads TGCGCCAGCAGCTTGGGAGGGGGCGACGGCTACACCTTC.

V is TRBV6-6 and J is TRBJ1-2, with D possibly TRBD1 on 5 matching bases. This CDR3 is 12 amino acids long. The germline CDR1 and CDR2 sequences are MNHNY and SVGAGI (reference sequence). V was clipped by 5 bases and J by 7 bases, with 11 bases between them. CDR3 sequence: CASSVTGVGYTF. For the CDR3, the DNA is TGTGCCAGCAGTGTAACGGGGGTTGGCTACACCTTC.

The rearrangement links TRBV28 to TRBJ2-1; D is perhaps TRBD2 (6 bases). The CDR3 extends over 14 amino acids. V lost 6 bases and J 10 bases, leaving 19 bases between the germline ends. CDR1 MDHEN and CDR2 SYDVKM come from the germline V gene. Written as DNA, the CDR3 is TGTGCCAGCAGGATGGGGGGACTGGCTCGAGAGCAGTTCTTC. Translating gives CASRMGGLAREQFF.

This clone was seen a few times. Other DNA sequences within the sample encode an identical CDR3. The rearrangement uses TRBV6-5 and TRBJ1-1, with unresolved D. The germline gives CDR1 MNHEY, CDR2 SVGAGI. Trimming shortened V by 0 bases and J by 2 bases, and 10 bases separated the two germline ends. This CDR3 spans 15 amino acids. The CDR3 coding sequence is TGTGCCAGCAGTTACTCTCGGGGTGGAAACACTGAAGCTTTCTTT. The encoded protein is CASSYSRGGNTEAFF.

V and J are TRBV28 and TRBJ1-2; a weak D match, TRBD1 (6 bases). From germline, CDR1 is MDHEN and CDR2 SYDVKM. Deletions cut 5 bases from V and 8 bases from J, with 21 bases between. The CDR3 covers 15 residues. Here the CDR3 DNA reads TGTGCCAGCAGTCAGGGGCTTTCGGGGGCAGGGGGCTACACCTTC. It translates to CASSQGLSGAGGYTF.

The V and J genes are TRBV19 and TRBJ1-5; 10 bases are a match to TRBD1. From germline, CDR1 is LNHDA and CDR2 SQIVND (reference sequence). Losses at the gene ends were 5 bases for V and 1 base for J; bases not matched to a gene: 5. CDR3 length equals 16 residues. CDR3 amino acids: CASSPTDRGSNQPQHF. The CDR3 DNA is TGTGCCAGTAGTCCAACGGACAGGGGGAGCAATCAGCCCCAGCATTTT.

The chain uses TRBV7-9 and TRBJ1-2; the D is unclear. The CDR3 consists of 16 residues. Germline CDR1 and CDR2: SEHNR and FQNEAQ (reference sequence). Deletions cut 5 bases from V and 0 bases from J, with 16 bases between. The DNA of the CDR3 is TGTGCCAGCAGCCCCCTGACGGATTACACTAACTATGGCTACACCTTC. Its protein product is CASSPLTDYTNYGYTF.

This clone was observed a handful of times. The V call is TRBV7-9, the J call TRBJ2-7; TRBD1 is a possible D gene (6 bases). The CDR3 sequence is 13 residues long. The V end lost 5 bases, the J end lost 1 base, and 9 bases lay between the germline ends. The germline V gene has CDR1 SEHNR and CDR2 FQNEAQ (reference sequence). CDR3 in amino acids: CASSGRGSYEQYF. The DNA for the CDR3 is TGTGCCAGCAGCGGCAGGGGTTCCTACGAGCAGTACTTC.

This clone was seen a few times. The chain links TRBV14 to TRBJ2-4, with a weak D call TRBD2 (6 bases). CDR1 and CDR2 (germline): SGHDN, FVKESK. Deletions cut 0 bases from V and 8 bases from J, with 14 bases between. The CDR3 covers 15 residues. CDR3 DNA sequence: TGTGCCAGCAGCCAAGATCACGGGAGTGGGGACATTCAGTACTTC. This codes for CASSQDHGSGDIQYF.